Below are 29 T cell receptor beta chains sequenced from a single sample in a study of shared clonotypes between healthy human individuals. Sequencing used immunoSEQ multiplex PCR; TCRdb keeps in-frame clones, though not all of them. The table lists some 470,000 clones, over 65% of them singletons, with under 15% in the top ten. Sequenced: PBMCs. The receptors here all came from a woman between 35 and 50 years old in good health. Some clones in this sample may be carry-over from other donors' samples.

This rearrangement joins TRBV9 to TRBJ2-2; 12 bases are shared with TRBD2. Germline V gene sequence: CDR1 SGDLS, CDR2 YYNGEE. The ends lost 0 bases at V and 6 bases at J; junction bases unmatched: 3. This CDR3 comprises 16 residues. CDR3 bases: TGTGCCAGCAGCGTAGGGCCTAGCGGGAGGGCCGGGGAGCTGTTTTTT. This gives the protein CASSVGPSGRAGELFF.

V is TRBV6-5 and J is TRBJ1-1; no definite D call. The germline V gene has CDR1 MNHEY and CDR2 SVGAGI. The germline V and J ends were trimmed by 2 bases and 1 base, with 8 bases remaining between them. CDR3 length: 14 amino acids. The CDR3 protein is CASSYRTANTEAFF. The DNA of the CDR3 is TGTGCCAGCAGTTACCGTACCGCGAACACTGAAGCTTTCTTT.

This chain links TRBV7-3 with TRBJ2-3; TRBD2 matches 9 bases. Looked up from germline, CDR1 is SGHTA and CDR2 is FQGTGA. This CDR3 region has 14 residues. After removal of 0 bases from V and 6 bases from J, the junction contained 1 base not matched to a gene. The DNA of the CDR3 is TGTGCCAGCAGCTTAACCACTAGCGGGGATACGCAGTATTTT. It translates to CASSLTTSGDTQYF.

The chain couples TRBV5-1 to TRBJ1-6, with a tentative D call TRBD1 (6 bases). Germline V lookup: CDR1 SGHRS, CDR2 YFSETQ. V dropped 4 bases and J dropped 15 bases, with 20 bases sitting between them. The CDR3 consists of 14 residues. CDR3 coding DNA: TGCGCCAGCAGCCTAGGGACACGGGCTGTGGACCTCCACTTT. Encoded protein: CASSLGTRAVDLHF.

The CDR3 region has the DNA TGCAGCGCAGACGGCCTGATTTACAATGAGCAGTTCTTC. Translated: CSADGLIYNEQFF. The V gene is TRBV29-1, the J gene TRBJ2-1, with D uncertain. The V and J ends lost 7 bases and 4 bases respectively, with 14 bases between them. Germline V gene data show CDR1 as SQVTM and CDR2 as ANQGSEA. This CDR3 has 13 amino acids.

The rearrangement joins TRBV7-2 to TRBJ2-5; 10 bases map to TRBD2. CDR1 is SGHTA, CDR2 FQGNSA, per germline. Germline trimming cut 5 bases from V and 0 bases from J; bases unmatched to any gene: 6. CDR3 length: 16 residues. The CDR3 DNA follows: TGTGCCAGCAGCAAGGGACTAGCGCTAGACCAAGAGACCCAGTACTTC. The encoded protein is CASSKGLALDQETQYF.

The rearrangement uses TRBV7-6 and TRBJ1-5; unclear D gene. The CDR3 consists of 14 residues. The V gene lost 1 base and the J gene lost 2 bases, with 6 bases spanning the gap. Germline CDR1 reads SGHVS; CDR2 reads FNYEAQ. The CDR3 DNA reads TGTGCCAGCAGCTTAGGTCGAGGCAATCAGCCCCAGCATTTT. This gives the protein CASSLGRGNQPQHF.

The chain is built from TRBV30 and TRBJ2-3; D is tentatively TRBD1 or TRBD2 (5 bases each). The CDR3 has 17 residues. The germline CDR1 and CDR2 sequences are GTSNPN and SVGIG (reference sequence). V lost 0 bases and J lost 1, with 17 bases in between. As DNA, the CDR3 is TGTGCCTGGAGTGTACAGGTAGTCGGGGTGGGCACAGATACGCAGTATTTT. Its protein is CAWSVQVVGVGTDTQYF.

This clone was picked up a small number of times. The gene calls are TRBV11-2 and TRBJ2-5, with D possibly TRBD2 on 6 matching bases. From germline, CDR1 is SGHAT and CDR2 FQNNGV. This CDR3 contains 14 residues. With 6 bases removed from V and 11 bases from J, the gap between germline ends came to 22 bases. CDR3 residues: CASSHGLRGEEQYF. Here the CDR3 DNA reads TGTGCCAGCAGTCACGGACTACGTGGTGAGGAGCAGTACTTC. Filled out from reference TRBV11-2 and TRBJ2-5, the complete variable domain reads EAGVAQSPRYKIIEKRQSVAFWCNPISGHATLYWYQQILGQGPKLLIQFQNNGVVDDSQLPKDRFSAERLKGVDSTLKIQPAKLEDSAVYLCASSHGLRGEEQYFGPGTRLLVL.

Concerning this clone: A read error may produce the germline difference seen at one junction end. The J gene is TRBJ2-7, the V gene TRBV7-9; TRBD1 aligns across 9 bases. CDR3 length equals 13 residues. The V gene's germline CDR1 is SEHNR and CDR2 FQNEAQ (reference sequence). CDR3 bases: TGTGCCAGCAGCTTAAGTTCGGTAGACAGGGGGAACTTC. Its protein is CASSLSSVDRGNF.

The V gene is TRBV9, the J gene TRBJ1-2; D is unresolved. This CDR3 has 14 residues. Germline V gene data show CDR1 as SGDLS and CDR2 as YYNGEE. The ends were cut back, 0 bases at V and 4 bases at J, with 10 bases in the middle. The CDR3 spells CASSVAGVPYGYTF. CDR3 sequence (DNA): TGTGCCAGCAGCGTAGCAGGCGTTCCCTATGGCTACACCTTC.

The table lists this clone with many counts. The chain employs TRBV7-2 and TRBJ2-7; the D gene is possibly TRBD2 (6 bases). In germline, CDR1 is SGHTA, CDR2 FQGNSA. V was shortened by 1 base and J by 5 bases, with 21 bases between the two germline ends. CDR3 length: 17 amino acids. The CDR3 DNA is TGTGCCAGCAGCTTAGTCGGGCTAGCGTCCCCCGAGGACGAGCAGTACTTC. Its translation is CASSLVGLASPEDEQYF. The full variable domain, in which reference TRBV7-2 and TRBJ2-7 provide the parts outside the CDR3, is GAGVSQSPSNKVTEKGKDVELRCDPISGHTALYWYRQSLGQGLEFLIYFQGNSAPDKSGLPSDRFSAERTGGSVSTLTIQRTQQEDSAVYLCASSLVGLASPEDEQYFGPGTRLTVT.

The chain is built from TRBV7-2 and TRBJ2-3; no firm D call. Per germline, CDR1 SGHTA and CDR2 FQGNSA. CDR3 size: 17 residues. V shed 1 base and J shed 1 base, with 15 bases lying between them. The CDR3 sequence: CASSLEGLAVRTDTQYF. CDR3 bases: TGTGCCAGCAGCTTAGAGGGTCTGGCGGTGCGCACAGATACGCAGTATTTT.

This clone has ten or more counts. The gene calls are TRBV2 and TRBJ2-7, with a weak D call TRBD2 (5 bases). This CDR3 has 14 amino acids. Trimming took off 2 bases at V and 4 bases at J, with 12 bases between the two ends. The V gene's germline CDR1 is SNHLY and CDR2 FYNNEI. The CDR3 is CASSEIRGWYEQYF. The CDR3 bases are TGTGCCAGCAGTGAAATCCGGGGTTGGTACGAGCAGTACTTC.

The chain employs TRBV6-6 and TRBJ1-1, with a possible D match to TRBD1 (5 bases). Trimming shortened V by 6 bases and J by 5 bases, and 16 bases separated the two germline ends. The CDR3 is made up of 14 amino acids. Per the germline V gene, CDR1 is MNHNY and CDR2 is SVGAGI (reference sequence). In DNA form, the CDR3 reads TGTGCCAGCAGCGCAGGCGCTCGGGGGACTGAAGCTTTCTTT. Amino acid sequence: CASSAGARGTEAFF.

The chain recombines TRBV4-3 with TRBJ2-7, with D unresolved. Trimming removed 0 bases at V and 1 base at J, with 10 bases between. The germline gives CDR1 LGHNA, CDR2 YSLEER. This CDR3 comprises 15 residues. The DNA for the CDR3 is TGCGCCAGCAGCCAAGATAAGTGGCGGTCCTACGAGCAGTACTTC. The encoded protein is CASSQDKWRSYEQYF.

The V and J genes are TRBV5-1 and TRBJ2-1; D is possibly TRBD2 (6 bases). The CDR3 covers 14 residues. Germline loops: CDR1 SGHRS, CDR2 YFSETQ. Trimming took 6 bases from V and 7 from J, leaving 17 bases between them. CDR3 in amino acids: CASNSREPGNEQFF. The CDR3 region has the DNA TGCGCCAGCAATAGTCGGGAGCCCGGAAATGAGCAGTTCTTC.

The chain couples TRBV2 to TRBJ2-2; D gene ambiguous. V was pared by 6 bases and J by 6 bases, with 8 bases between. This CDR3 is 12 amino acids long. CDR1 is SNHLY and CDR2 is FYNNEI in the germline V gene. CDR3 sequence (DNA): TGTGCCAGCAGAGAAAGGGCCGGGGAGCTGTTTTTT. It specifies CASRERAGELFF.

The table lists this clone with a few counts. The chain uses TRBV7-2 and TRBJ1-5, with D tentatively TRBD1 (5 bases). The CDR3 loop spans 14 amino acids. Trimming shortened V by 2 bases and J by 4 bases, and 9 bases separated the two germline ends. Germline CDR1 and CDR2: SGHTA and FQGNSA. Here the CDR3 DNA reads TGTGCCAGCAGCTTATTGGCAGGGAATCAGCCCCAGCATTTT. Translating gives CASSLLAGNQPQHF.

The V and J genes are TRBV18 and TRBJ1-4, with 7 bases matching TRBD1. The CDR3 extends over 15 amino acids. J was trimmed by 3 bases and V by 3 bases; bases with no gene match: 4. CDR1 is KGHSH and CDR2 is LQKENI in the germline V gene. The CDR3 loop is CASSPDRVSNEKLFF. The CDR3 nucleotides read TGTGCCAGCTCACCCGACAGGGTATCTAATGAAAAACTGTTTTTT.

To note about this clone: Within the sample, other DNA sequences also encode this same CDR3. The chain employs TRBV28 and TRBJ2-1, with 11 bases fitting TRBD2. V lost 5 bases and J lost 3; bases outside the gene matches: 3. Germline V gene lookup returns CDR1 MDHEN and CDR2 SYDVKM. The CDR3 consists of 15 residues. The CDR3 sequence is CASSPGTSGYNEQFF. The CDR3 DNA follows: TGTGCCAGCAGTCCAGGGACTAGCGGCTACAATGAGCAGTTCTTC. Full variable domain (rest looked up from reference TRBV28 and TRBJ2-1): DVKVTQSSRYLVKRTGEKVFLECVQDMDHENMFWYRQDPGLGLRLIYFSYDVKMKEKGDIPEGYSVSREKKERFSLILESASTNQTSMYLCASSPGTSGYNEQFFGPGTRLTVL.

This rearrangement joins TRBV4-3 to TRBJ2-7; the match to TRBD2 covers 12 bases. CDR3 size: 18 residues. J was trimmed by 0 bases and V by 1 base; bases with no gene match: 7. The germline V gene has CDR1 LGHNA and CDR2 YSLEER. The chain's CDR3 is CASSQGLAGGRSSYEQYF. The CDR3 region has the DNA TGCGCCAGCAGCCAAGGTCTAGCGGGGGGGAGAAGCTCCTACGAGCAGTACTTC.

V usage is TRBV28 and J usage is TRBJ1-6, with a tentative D call TRBD1 (6 bases). Trimming removed 7 bases from V and 8 bases from J, with 15 bases in between. The CDR3 runs to 14 residues. Per germline, CDR1 MDHEN and CDR2 SYDVKM. This CDR3 reads CASTRGGGDSPLHF. The CDR3 DNA reads TGTGCCAGCACCAGAGGAGGGGGGGATTCACCCCTCCACTTT. The variable domain in full, completed from reference TRBV28 and TRBJ1-6, reads DVKVTQSSRYLVKRTGEKVFLECVQDMDHENMFWYRQDPGLGLRLIYFSYDVKMKEKGDIPEGYSVSREKKERFSLILESASTNQTSMYLCASTRGGGDSPLHFGNGTRLTVT.

The chain is built from TRBV29-1 and TRBJ2-5, with 10 positions matching TRBD1. CDR1 is SQVTM and CDR2 is ANQGSEA in the germline V gene. V dropped 4 bases and J dropped 5; count of bases not matched to a gene: 4. The CDR3 sequence is 13 residues long. As DNA, the CDR3 is TGCAGCGTTGCGGTGACAGGGGGCGAGACCCAGTACTTC. It is translated as CSVAVTGGETQYF.

The V gene is TRBV27, the J gene TRBJ2-1, with 12 positions matching TRBD1. J lost 7 bases, V lost 3 bases, and 4 bases had no gene match. The germline V gene encodes CDR1 MNHEY and CDR2 SMNVEV (reference sequence). The CDR3 consists of 15 residues. CDR3 amino acids: CASSLGQGARNEQFF. CDR3 sequence (DNA): TGTGCCAGCAGTTTGGGACAGGGGGCGCGAAATGAGCAGTTCTTC.

This clone was recorded a few times. J is TRBJ2-1 and V is TRBV5-6, with 9 nucleotides matching TRBD2. Germline trimming cut 2 bases from V and 7 bases from J; bases unmatched to any gene: 13. Per germline, CDR1 SGHDT and CDR2 YYEEEE. There are 17 residues in the CDR3. The CDR3 DNA reads TGTGCCAGCAGCTTCTTCTCCGGGACTAGCAAAGTGAATGAGCAGTTCTTC. It is translated as CASSFFSGTSKVNEQFF.

The rearrangement links TRBV5-1 to TRBJ1-1; D not certain. The V gene's germline CDR1 is SGHRS and CDR2 YFSETQ. The CDR3 length is 13 residues. The V and J ends lost 0 bases and 7 bases respectively, with 10 bases between them. For the CDR3, the DNA is TGCGCCAGCAGCTTGGGTGTTGAGGGTGAAGCTTTCTTT. This translates into CASSLGVEGEAFF.

V and J are TRBV13 and TRBJ1-3; D gene unclear. Trimming took off 3 bases at V and 0 bases at J, with 9 bases between the two ends. The CDR3 is 15 residues long. The germline CDR1 and CDR2 sequences are PRHDT and FYEKMQ (reference sequence). The CDR3, as DNA: TGTGCCAGCAGCTTCCTAGCTCGCTCTGGAAACACCATATATTTT. Amino acid sequence: CASSFLARSGNTIYF.

The gene calls are TRBV5-1 and TRBJ2-1; D ambiguous. Germline V gene data show CDR1 as SGHRS and CDR2 as YFSETQ. V dropped 0 bases and J dropped 3 bases, with 7 bases sitting between them. This CDR3 is built from 14 residues. The CDR3 loop reads CASSLGRIYNEQFF. In nucleotides, the CDR3 is TGCGCCAGCAGCTTGGGGCGGATCTACAATGAGCAGTTCTTC. The full variable domain, its missing parts supplied by reference TRBV5-1 and TRBJ2-1, is KAGVTQTPRYLIKTRGQQVTLSCSPISGHRSVSWYQQTPGQGLQFLFEYFSETQRNKGNFPGRFSGRQFSNSRSEMNVSTLELGDSALYLCASSLGRIYNEQFFGPGTRLTVL.